This T cell receptor (beta chain) was sequenced during a study of T cell responses to AZD1222 COVID-19 vaccine. The overall study: Second-dose intervals of approximately 4 or approximately 12 weeks were pooled. Study-wide results and limits: Possibly, clonal diversity was underestimated; donors were largely white British and included more females. Vaccine-associated CD4 TCRs spanned spike, dominant at 160-218 and 743-854. Baseline testing showed seropositivity in only five or six AZD1222 recipients.

About this clone: Its specificity is not known.

Assay: immunoSEQ multiplex PCR; the TCRdb copy retains only in-frame clones and omits some. This table has some 130,000 clones, 80% to 90% appearing once. The germline V gene encodes CDR1 SNHLY and CDR2 FYNNEI. The CDR3 totals 14 residues. V was clipped by 0 bases and J by 2 bases; unmatched bases: 0. The V gene is TRBV2, the J gene TRBJ1-2, with 7 nucleotides matching TRBD1. The sequencing here drew on peripheral blood, taken on day 0 of AZD1222 vaccination. The TCR was taken from an adult in good health. Here the CDR3 DNA reads TGTGCCAGCAGTGAAGCAGGGGGCAACTATGGCTACACCTTC. It translates to CASSEAGGNYGYTF.